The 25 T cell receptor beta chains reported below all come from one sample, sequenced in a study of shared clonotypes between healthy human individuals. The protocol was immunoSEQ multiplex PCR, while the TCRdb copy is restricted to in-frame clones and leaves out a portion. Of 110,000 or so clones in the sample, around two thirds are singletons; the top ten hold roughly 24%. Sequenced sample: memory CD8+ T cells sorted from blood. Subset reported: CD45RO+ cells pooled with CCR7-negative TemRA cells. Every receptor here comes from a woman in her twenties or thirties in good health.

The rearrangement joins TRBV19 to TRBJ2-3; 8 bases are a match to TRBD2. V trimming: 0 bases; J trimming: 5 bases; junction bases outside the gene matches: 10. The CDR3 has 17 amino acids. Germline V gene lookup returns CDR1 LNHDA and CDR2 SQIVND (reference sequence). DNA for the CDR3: TGTGCCAGTAGTATAGATCGGGAGGGCCTCGAGATAGATACGCAGTATTTT. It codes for CASSIDREGLEIDTQYF.

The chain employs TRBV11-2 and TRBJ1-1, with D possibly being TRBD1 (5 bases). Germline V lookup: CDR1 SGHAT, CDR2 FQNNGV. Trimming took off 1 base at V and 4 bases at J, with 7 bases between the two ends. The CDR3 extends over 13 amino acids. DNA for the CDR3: TGTGCCAGCAGCTTAGTGGGGGGCACTGAAGCTTTCTTT. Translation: CASSLVGGTEAFF.

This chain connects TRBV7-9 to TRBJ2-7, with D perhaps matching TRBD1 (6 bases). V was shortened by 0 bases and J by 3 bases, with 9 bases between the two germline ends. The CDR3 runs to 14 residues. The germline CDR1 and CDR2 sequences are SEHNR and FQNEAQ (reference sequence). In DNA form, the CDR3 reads TGTGCCAGCAGCTTAGCGGTGGACAGCTACGAGCAGTACTTC. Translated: CASSLAVDSYEQYF.

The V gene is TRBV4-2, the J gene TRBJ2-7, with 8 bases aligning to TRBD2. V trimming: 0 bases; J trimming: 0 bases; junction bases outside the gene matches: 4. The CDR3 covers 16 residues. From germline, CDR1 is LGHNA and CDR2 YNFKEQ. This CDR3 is CASSQDSGERSYEQYF. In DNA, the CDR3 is TGTGCCAGCAGCCAAGATAGCGGGGAACGCTCCTACGAGCAGTACTTC.

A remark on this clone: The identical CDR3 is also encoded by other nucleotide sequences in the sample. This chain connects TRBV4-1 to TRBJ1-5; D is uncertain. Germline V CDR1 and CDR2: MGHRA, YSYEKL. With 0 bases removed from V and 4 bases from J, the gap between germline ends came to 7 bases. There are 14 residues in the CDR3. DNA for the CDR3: TGCGCCAGCAGCCAAGATCAAGGGAATCAGCCCCAGCATTTT. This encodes CASSQDQGNQPQHF.

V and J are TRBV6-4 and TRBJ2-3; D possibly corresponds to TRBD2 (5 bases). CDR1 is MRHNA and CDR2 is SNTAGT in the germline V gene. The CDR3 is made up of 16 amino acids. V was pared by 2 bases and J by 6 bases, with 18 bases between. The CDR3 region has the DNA TGTGCCAGCAGTGACGAAGGCGTGGGAGCAAGGGATACGCAGTATTTT. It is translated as CASSDEGVGARDTQYF.

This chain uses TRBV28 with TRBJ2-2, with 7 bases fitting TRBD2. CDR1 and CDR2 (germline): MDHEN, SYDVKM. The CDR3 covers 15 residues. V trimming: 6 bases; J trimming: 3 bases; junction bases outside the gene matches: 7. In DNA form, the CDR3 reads TGTGCCAGCAGAAGCGGGATTGGAGACACCGGGGAGCTGTTTTTT. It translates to CASRSGIGDTGELFF.

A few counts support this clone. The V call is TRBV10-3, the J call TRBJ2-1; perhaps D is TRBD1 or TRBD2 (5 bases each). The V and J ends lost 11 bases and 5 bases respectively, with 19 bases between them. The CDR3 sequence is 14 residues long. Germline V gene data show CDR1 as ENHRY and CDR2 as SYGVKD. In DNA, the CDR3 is TGTGCCTCGGAACCCGGGACGGAAGACAATGAGCAGTTCTTC. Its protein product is CASEPGTEDNEQFF.

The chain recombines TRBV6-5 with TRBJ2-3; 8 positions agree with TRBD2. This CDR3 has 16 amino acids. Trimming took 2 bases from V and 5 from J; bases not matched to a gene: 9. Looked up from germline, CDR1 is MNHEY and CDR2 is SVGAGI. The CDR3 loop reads CASSYLTGGPVDTQYF. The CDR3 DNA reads TGTGCCAGCAGTTACCTGACGGGAGGGCCTGTAGATACGCAGTATTTT.

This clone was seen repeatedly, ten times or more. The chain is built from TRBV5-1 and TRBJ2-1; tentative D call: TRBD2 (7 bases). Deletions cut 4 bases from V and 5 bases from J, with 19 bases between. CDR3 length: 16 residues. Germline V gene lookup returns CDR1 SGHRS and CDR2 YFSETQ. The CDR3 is CASSPRTRGADNEQFF. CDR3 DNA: TGCGCCAGCAGCCCCCGGACTAGGGGGGCCGACAATGAGCAGTTCTTC.

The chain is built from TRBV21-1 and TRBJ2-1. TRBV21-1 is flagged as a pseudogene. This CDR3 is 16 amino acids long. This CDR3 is CASSKWMGTEYNEQFF. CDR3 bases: TGTGCCAGCAGCAAATGGATGGGGACCGAATACAATGAGCAGTTCTTC.

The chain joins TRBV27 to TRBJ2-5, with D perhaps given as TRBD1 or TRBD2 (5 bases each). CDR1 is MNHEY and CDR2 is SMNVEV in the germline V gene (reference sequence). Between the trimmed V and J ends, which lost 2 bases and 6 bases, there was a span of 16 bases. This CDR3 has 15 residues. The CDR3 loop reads CASSLDRRQGQTQYF. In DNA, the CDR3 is TGTGCCAGCAGTTTAGATAGGAGGCAGGGACAGACCCAGTACTTC.

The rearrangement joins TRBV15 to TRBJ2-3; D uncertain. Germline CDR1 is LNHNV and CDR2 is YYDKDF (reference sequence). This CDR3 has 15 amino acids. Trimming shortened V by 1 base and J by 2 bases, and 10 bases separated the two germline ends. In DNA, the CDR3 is TGTGCCACCAGCAGAGGGACGGAAAACACAGATACGCAGTATTTT. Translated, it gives CATSRGTENTDTQYF.

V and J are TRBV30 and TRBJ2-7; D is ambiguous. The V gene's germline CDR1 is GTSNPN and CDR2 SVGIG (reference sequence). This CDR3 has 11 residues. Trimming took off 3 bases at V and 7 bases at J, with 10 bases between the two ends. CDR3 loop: CAWRGMREQYF. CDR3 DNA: TGTGCCTGGAGAGGGATGAGGGAGCAGTACTTC.

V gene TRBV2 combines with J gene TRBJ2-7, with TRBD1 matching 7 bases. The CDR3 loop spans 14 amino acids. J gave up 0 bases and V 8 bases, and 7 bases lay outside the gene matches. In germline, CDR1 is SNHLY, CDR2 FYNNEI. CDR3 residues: CASRDSPHSYEQYF. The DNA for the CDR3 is TGTGCCAGCCGGGACAGTCCCCACTCCTACGAGCAGTACTTC.

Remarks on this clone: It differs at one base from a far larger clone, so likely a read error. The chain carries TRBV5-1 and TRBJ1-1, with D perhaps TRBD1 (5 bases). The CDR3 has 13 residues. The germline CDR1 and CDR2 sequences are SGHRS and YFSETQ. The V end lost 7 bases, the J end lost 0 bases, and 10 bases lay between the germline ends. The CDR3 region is CASGAGVNTEAFF. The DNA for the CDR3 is TGCGCCAGCGGGGCGGGGGTGAACACTGAAGCTTTCTTT.

The CDR3 region has the DNA TGTGCCAGCAGTGCACCTGGCGGGATTATTGACATTCAGTACTTC. Translating gives CASSAPGGIIDIQYF. This chain joins TRBV6-1 and TRBJ2-4; D is possibly TRBD2 (6 bases). The germline gives CDR1 MNHNS, CDR2 SASEGT. The germline V and J ends were trimmed by 4 bases and 8 bases, with 18 bases remaining between them. CDR3 length: 15 residues.

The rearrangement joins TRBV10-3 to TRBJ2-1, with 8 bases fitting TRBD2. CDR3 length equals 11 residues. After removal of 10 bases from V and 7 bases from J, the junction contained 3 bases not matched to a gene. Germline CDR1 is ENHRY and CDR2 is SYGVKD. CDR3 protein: CANGLANEQFF. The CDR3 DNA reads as TGTGCCAATGGACTAGCAAATGAGCAGTTCTTC.

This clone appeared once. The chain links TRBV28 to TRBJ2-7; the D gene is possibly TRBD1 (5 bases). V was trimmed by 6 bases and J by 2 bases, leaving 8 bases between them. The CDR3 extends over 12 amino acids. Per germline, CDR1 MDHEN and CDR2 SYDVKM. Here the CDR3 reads CASRTEPYEQYF. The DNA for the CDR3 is TGTGCCAGCAGGACAGAACCCTACGAGCAGTACTTC.

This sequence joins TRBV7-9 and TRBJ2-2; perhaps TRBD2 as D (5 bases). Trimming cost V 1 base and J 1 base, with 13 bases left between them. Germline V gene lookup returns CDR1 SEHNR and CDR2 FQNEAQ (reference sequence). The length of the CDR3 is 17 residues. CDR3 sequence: CASSLGFTGKNTGELFF. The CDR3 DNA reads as TGTGCCAGCAGCTTAGGGTTCACCGGGAAGAACACCGGGGAGCTGTTTTTT.

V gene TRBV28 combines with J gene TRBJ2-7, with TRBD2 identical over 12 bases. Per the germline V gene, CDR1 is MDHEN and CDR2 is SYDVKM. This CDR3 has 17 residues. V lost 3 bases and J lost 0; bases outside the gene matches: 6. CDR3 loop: CASSFETSGGNSYEQYF. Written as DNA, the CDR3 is TGTGCCAGCAGTTTCGAGACTAGCGGGGGAAACTCCTACGAGCAGTACTTC.

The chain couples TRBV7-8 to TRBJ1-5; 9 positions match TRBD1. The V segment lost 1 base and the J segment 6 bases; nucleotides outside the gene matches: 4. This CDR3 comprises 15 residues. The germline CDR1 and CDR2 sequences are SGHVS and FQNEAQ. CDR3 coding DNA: TGTGCCAGCAGCTTAGGGACAGGGGAAGGTCAGCCCCAGCATTTT. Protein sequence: CASSLGTGEGQPQHF.

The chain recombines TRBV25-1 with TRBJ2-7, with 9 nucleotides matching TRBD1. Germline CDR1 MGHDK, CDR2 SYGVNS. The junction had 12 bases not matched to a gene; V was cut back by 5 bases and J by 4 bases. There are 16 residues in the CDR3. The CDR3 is CASSPQGDRVIYEQYF. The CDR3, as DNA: TGTGCCAGCAGTCCTCAGGGGGACAGGGTCATATACGAGCAGTACTTC.

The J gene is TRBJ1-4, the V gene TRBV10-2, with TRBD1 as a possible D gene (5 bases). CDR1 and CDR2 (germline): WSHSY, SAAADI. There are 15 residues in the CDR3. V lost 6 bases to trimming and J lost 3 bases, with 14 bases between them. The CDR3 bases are TGCGCCAGCAGCCGATCAGGGTCGGCTAATGAAAAACTGTTTTTT. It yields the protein CASSRSGSANEKLFF.

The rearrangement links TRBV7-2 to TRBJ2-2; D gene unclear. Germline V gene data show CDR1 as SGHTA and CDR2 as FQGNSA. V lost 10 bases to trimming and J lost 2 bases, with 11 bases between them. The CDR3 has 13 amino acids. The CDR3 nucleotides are TGTGCCACCCGTGGTCTTAACACCGGGGAGCTGTTTTTT. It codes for CATRGLNTGELFF.